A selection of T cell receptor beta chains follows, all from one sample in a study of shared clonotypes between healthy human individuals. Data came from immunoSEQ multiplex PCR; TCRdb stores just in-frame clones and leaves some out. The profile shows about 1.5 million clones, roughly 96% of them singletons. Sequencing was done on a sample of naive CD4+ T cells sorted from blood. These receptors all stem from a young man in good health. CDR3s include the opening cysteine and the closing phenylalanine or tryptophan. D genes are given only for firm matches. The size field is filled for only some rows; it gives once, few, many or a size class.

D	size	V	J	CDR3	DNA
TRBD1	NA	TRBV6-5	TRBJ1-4	CASKTGVSEKLFF	TGTGCCAGCAAGACAGGGGTTAGTGAAAAACTGTTTTTT
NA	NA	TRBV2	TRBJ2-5	CASIREPEETQYF	TGTGCCAGTATACGAGAACCCGAGGAGACCCAGTACTTC
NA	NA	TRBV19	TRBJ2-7	CASSLGAGSEQYF	TGTGCCAGTAGTTTGGGGGCGGGGAGCGAGCAGTACTTC
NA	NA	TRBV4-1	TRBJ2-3	CASSHSRGSTDTQYF	TGCGCCAGCAGCCATAGCAGGGGAAGCACAGATACGCAGTATTTT
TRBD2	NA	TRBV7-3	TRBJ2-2	CASSFSGSGSGELFF	TGTGCCAGCAGCTTTAGCGGGAGTGGGTCCGGGGAGCTGTTTTTT
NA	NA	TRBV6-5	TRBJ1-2	CASSYSIHRLGYGYTF	TGTGCCAGCAGTTACTCGATCCACAGGCTAGGCTATGGCTACACCTTC
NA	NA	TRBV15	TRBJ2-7	CATSRERLAYEQYF	TGTGCCACCAGCAGGGAGCGTTTGGCCTACGAGCAGTACTTC
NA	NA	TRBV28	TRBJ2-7	CASSGRGTRPYF	TGTGCCAGCAGTGGCCGGGGCACTAGACCGTACTTC
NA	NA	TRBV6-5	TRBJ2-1	CASSYSSIYEQFF	TGTGCCAGCAGTTACTCGTCAATCTATGAGCAGTTCTTC
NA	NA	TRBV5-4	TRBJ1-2	CASSLQGAYGYTF	TGTGCCAGCAGCCTGCAGGGTGCCTATGGCTACACCTTC
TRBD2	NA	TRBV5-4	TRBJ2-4	CASSPTSGSINIQYF	TGTGCCAGCAGCCCTACTAGCGGGAGTATAAACATTCAGTACTTC
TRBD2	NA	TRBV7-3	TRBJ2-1	CASSLTISSGRSEQFF	TGTGCCAGCAGCTTAACAATTTCTAGCGGGAGGTCTGAGCAGTTCTTC
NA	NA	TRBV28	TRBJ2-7	CASRFTGGTAYEQYF	TGTGCCAGCAGATTTACCGGGGGCACCGCATACGAGCAGTACTTC
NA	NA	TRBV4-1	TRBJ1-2	CASSQEPGLPRGYTF	TGCGCCAGCAGCCAGGAACCAGGGCTCCCAAGGGGCTACACCTTC
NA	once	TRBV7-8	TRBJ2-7	CASSFRDLYEQYF	TGTGCCAGCAGCTTCCGGGACCTCTACGAGCAGTACTTC
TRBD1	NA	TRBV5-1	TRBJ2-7	CASSLAGTETYEQYF	TGCGCCAGCAGCTTAGCCGGGACAGAGACCTACGAGCAGTACTTC
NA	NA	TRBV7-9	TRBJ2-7	CASSESRGNGGEQYF	TGTGCCAGCAGCGAAAGTAGGGGAAACGGGGGCGAGCAGTACTTC
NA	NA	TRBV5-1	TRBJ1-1	CASSLIGAAEAFF	TGCGCCAGCAGCTTAATCGGGGCTGCTGAAGCTTTCTTT
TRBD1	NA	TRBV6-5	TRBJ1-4	CASSLGQATNEKLFF	TGTGCCAGCAGTCTTGGACAGGCAACTAATGAAAAACTGTTTTTT
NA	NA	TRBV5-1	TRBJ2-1	CASSLASSNNEQFF	TGCGCCAGCAGCTTGGCGTCGTCTAACAATGAGCAGTTCTTC
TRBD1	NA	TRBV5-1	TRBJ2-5	CASSSGDRAYQETQYF	TGCGCCAGCAGCTCGGGGGACAGGGCGTACCAAGAGACCCAGTACTTC
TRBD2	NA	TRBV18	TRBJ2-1	CASSPQLAGAANEQFF	TGTGCCAGCTCACCCCAACTAGCGGGGGCTGCTAATGAGCAGTTCTTC
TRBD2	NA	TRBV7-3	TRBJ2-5	CASSPLAGAGETQYF	TGTGCCAGCAGCCCCCTAGCGGGAGCCGGGGAGACCCAGTACTTC
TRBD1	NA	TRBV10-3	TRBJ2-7	CAISESGTGLSEQYF	TGTGCCATCAGTGAGTCGGGGACAGGGTTATCCGAGCAGTACTTC
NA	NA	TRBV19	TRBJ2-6	CASIRMTGPSSGANVLTF	TGTGCCAGTATCCGGATGACAGGACCCAGCTCTGGGGCCAACGTCCTGACTTTC
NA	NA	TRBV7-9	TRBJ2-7	CASSSLGQASSYEQYF	TGTGCCAGCAGCTCCCTTGGGCAGGCTTCCTCCTACGAGCAGTACTTC
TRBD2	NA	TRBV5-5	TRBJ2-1	CASSLFGGSVANEQFF	TGTGCCAGCAGCTTGTTCGGCGGGAGCGTTGCCAATGAGCAGTTCTTC
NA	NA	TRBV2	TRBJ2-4	CASSEARSGTTKNIQYF	TGTGCCAGCAGTGAAGCGCGATCTGGGACAACCAAAAACATTCAGTACTTC
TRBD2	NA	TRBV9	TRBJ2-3	CASSVTSGLDTQYF	TGTGCCAGCAGCGTGACTAGCGGGTTGGATACGCAGTATTTT
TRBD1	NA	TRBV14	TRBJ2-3	CANSAHRGRRLDTQYF	TGTGCCAACAGCGCCCACAGGGGGCGCCGGTTGGATACGCAGTATTTT
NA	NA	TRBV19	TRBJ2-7	CASSIAHDYEQYF	TGTGCCAGTAGTATTGCCCACGACTACGAGCAGTACTTC
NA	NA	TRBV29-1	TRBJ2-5	CSVPPRTAQETQYF	TGCAGCGTGCCCCCCAGGACAGCTCAAGAGACCCAGTACTTC
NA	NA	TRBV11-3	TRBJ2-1	CASSWIGGSYNEQFF	TGTGCCAGCAGCTGGATTGGCGGCTCCTACAATGAGCAGTTCTTC
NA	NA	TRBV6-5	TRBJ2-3	CASSYLGSGDTQYF	TGTGCCAGCAGTTATTTGGGGAGTGGGGATACGCAGTATTTT
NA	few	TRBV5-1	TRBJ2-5	CASSLAKETQYF	TGCGCCAGCAGCTTGGCCAAAGAGACCCAGTACTTC
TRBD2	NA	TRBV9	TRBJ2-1	CASSVGPSGPDNEQFF	TGTGCCAGCAGCGTAGGGCCTAGCGGGCCCGACAATGAGCAGTTCTTC
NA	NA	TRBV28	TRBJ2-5	CASTPGGAGQETQYF	TGTGCCAGCACCCCTGGGGGCGCGGGGCAAGAGACCCAGTACTTC
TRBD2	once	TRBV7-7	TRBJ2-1	CASSSGLAGGRFEQFF	TGTGCTAGCAGTTCGGGACTAGCGGGAGGGAGGTTTGAGCAGTTCTTC
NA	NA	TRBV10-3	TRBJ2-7	CAISDRISSYEQYF	TGTGCCATCAGTGACAGGATCAGCTCCTACGAGCAGTACTTC
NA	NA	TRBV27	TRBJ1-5	CASSFRGLNQPQHF	TGTGCCAGCAGTTTTCGGGGGCTCAATCAGCCCCAGCATTTT
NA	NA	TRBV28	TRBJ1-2	CASSLSYGYTF	TGTGCCAGCAGTCTATCTTATGGCTACACCTTC
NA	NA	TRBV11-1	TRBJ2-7	CASSLVGQTYEQYF	TGTGCCAGCAGCTTAGTGGGACAAACCTACGAGCAGTACTTC
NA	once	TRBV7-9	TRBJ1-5	CASSLEGENQPQHF	TGTGCCAGCAGCTTAGAAGGGGAGAATCAGCCCCAGCATTTT